These 29 T cell receptor beta chains were sequenced from one sample in a study of blood T cell repertoires in COVID-19. Assay used: immunoSEQ multiplex PCR; TCRdb lists only in-frame clones, some missing. The sample includes nearly 250,000 clones, more than 75% of them seen just once. The specimen sequenced was PBMCs or T cells enriched from blood (not recorded which). Receptor source: a woman in her forties or fifties who had recovered from COVID-19.

V gene TRBV7-3 combines with J gene TRBJ2-3; 7 bases agree with TRBD2. Germline V lookup: CDR1 SGHTA, CDR2 FQGTGA. The CDR3 consists of 15 residues. The V segment lost 5 bases and the J segment 0 bases; nucleotides outside the gene matches: 5. In DNA form, the CDR3 reads TGTGCCAGCAGCGAAGCGGGGTCTAGCACAGATACGCAGTATTTT. As protein: CASSEAGSSTDTQYF.

The chain combines TRBV5-4 with TRBJ1-2; D gene ambiguous. Trimming shortened V by 0 bases and J by 5 bases, and 14 bases separated the two germline ends. This CDR3 region has 15 residues. From germline, CDR1 is SGHNT and CDR2 YYREEE (reference sequence). In DNA, the CDR3 is TGTGCCAGCAGCTTGGAACCCGGATCACTATATGGCTACACCTTC. It yields the protein CASSLEPGSLYGYTF.

The V call is TRBV6-5, the J call TRBJ2-1; D might be TRBD1 (6 bases). The CDR3 consists of 15 residues. Between the trimmed V and J ends, which lost 2 bases and 14 bases, there was a span of 22 bases. The germline gives CDR1 MNHEY, CDR2 SVGAGI. Here the CDR3 reads CASSYVGQSKTPEFF. CDR3 nucleotide sequence: TGTGCCAGCAGTTACGTCGGACAGAGCAAAACGCCGGAGTTCTTC.

The genes are TRBV5-4 and TRBJ1-1, with a possible D match to TRBD1 (5 bases). The V gene's germline CDR1 is SGHNT and CDR2 YYREEE (reference sequence). Trimming cost V 3 bases and J 4 bases, with 19 bases left between them. The CDR3 length is 16 residues. CDR3 sequence: CASSSGGGTLGTEAFF. The CDR3 region has the DNA TGTGCCAGCAGCTCCGGGGGGGGGACTCTGGGCACTGAAGCTTTCTTT.

This clone has a single count. This chain joins TRBV7-4 and TRBJ2-1; D gene uncertain. The germline V and J ends were trimmed by 3 bases and 6 bases, with 3 bases remaining between them. Looked up from germline, CDR1 is SGHVT and CDR2 is SQSDAQ. This CDR3 contains 11 residues. The CDR3 DNA reads TGTGCCAGCAGCTTCTGCAATGAGCAGTTCTTC. This sequence encodes CASSFCNEQFF.

The J gene is TRBJ2-7, the V gene TRBV6-5, with 10 bases matching TRBD1. J lost 4 bases, V lost 4 bases, and 7 bases had no gene match. Germline loops: CDR1 MNHEY, CDR2 SVGAGI. The CDR3 covers 15 residues. The CDR3 coding sequence is TGTGCCAGCAGTTCGCACCGGGACAGGGGATACGAGCAGTACTTC. It translates to CASSSHRDRGYEQYF.

The V call is TRBV19, the J call TRBJ1-1; D might be TRBD1 (5 bases). The CDR3 loop spans 15 amino acids. V lost 2 bases to trimming and J lost 3 bases, with 13 bases between them. Germline V gene lookup returns CDR1 LNHDA and CDR2 SQIVND (reference sequence). The CDR3 protein is CASSIRAGVYTEAFF. The CDR3 region has the DNA TGTGCCAGTAGTATAAGGGCGGGGGTGTACACTGAAGCTTTCTTT.

The J gene is TRBJ1-2, the V gene TRBV5-4; a possible D gene is TRBD1 (5 bases). The CDR3 spans 15 residues. The V and J ends lost 3 bases and 0 bases respectively, with 12 bases between them. Germline V gives CDR1 SGHNT, CDR2 YYREEE (reference sequence). The chain's CDR3 is CASSYRRGTNYGYTF. The CDR3, as DNA: TGTGCCAGCAGCTACAGGAGAGGAACTAACTATGGCTACACCTTC.

The chain has TRBV19 and TRBJ1-1; possibly TRBD1 for D (5 bases). The V end was cut by 6 bases, the J end by 0 bases, with 14 bases between. CDR1 and CDR2 (germline): LNHDA, SQIVND (reference sequence). The CDR3 runs 15 residues. CDR3 nucleotide sequence: TGTGCCAGTAGACCCCAGGGACTCATGAACACTGAAGCTTTCTTT. It translates to CASRPQGLMNTEAFF. Full variable domain (remainder filled in from reference TRBV19 and TRBJ1-1): DGGITQSPKYLFRKEGQNVTLSCEQNLNHDAMYWYRQDPGQGLRLIYYSQIVNDFQKGDIAEGYSVSREKKESFPLTVTSAQKNPTAFYLCASRPQGLMNTEAFFGQGTRLTVV.

The chain combines TRBV25-1 with TRBJ1-1; tentatively, D is TRBD1 (5 bases). The CDR3 extends over 15 amino acids. Looked up from germline, CDR1 is MGHDK and CDR2 is SYGVNS. V was pared by 1 base and J by 5 bases, with 14 bases between. Written as DNA, the CDR3 is TGTGCCAGCAGTGAATCCTCCTGGGCAGGGACTGAAGCTTTCTTT. Its protein is CASSESSWAGTEAFF. Together with reference TRBV25-1 and TRBJ1-1, the CDR3 gives the full variable domain: EADIYQTPRYLVIGTGKKITLECSQTMGHDKMYWYQQDPGMELHLIHYSYGVNSTEKGDLSSESTVSRIRTEHFPLTLESARPSHTSQYLCASSESSWAGTEAFFGQGTRLTVV.

This clone appeared once. The genes are TRBV19 and TRBJ2-2, with D possibly being TRBD2 (6 bases). Germline values: CDR1 LNHDA, CDR2 SQIVND (reference sequence). This CDR3 contains 14 residues. V was cut by 5 bases and J by 7 bases, with 14 bases left in between. In nucleotides, the CDR3 is TGTGCCAGTAGTGTAGCGGAGGGAGGCGGGGAGCTGTTTTTT. Amino acids: CASSVAEGGGELFF. Full variable domain (missing parts from reference TRBV19 and TRBJ2-2): DGGITQSPKYLFRKEGQNVTLSCEQNLNHDAMYWYRQDPGQGLRLIYYSQIVNDFQKGDIAEGYSVSREKKESFPLTVTSAQKNPTAFYLCASSVAEGGGELFFGEGSRLTVL.

Only one count was recorded for this clone. The chain is built from TRBV24-1 and TRBJ1-5; D is perhaps TRBD1 (5 bases). The CDR3 consists of 16 residues. Germline-derived CDR1 and CDR2 are KGHDR and SFDVKD. Trimming stripped 3 bases from V and 1 base from J, with 12 bases between. CDR3 DNA: TGTGCCACCAGTGATGGAGGGGTGTGGAGCAATCAGCCCCAGCATTTT. It codes for CATSDGGVWSNQPQHF.

A single count supports this clone. V is TRBV7-2 and J is TRBJ2-3; 8 positions match TRBD2. The J segment lost 0 bases and the V segment lost 5 bases, leaving 16 bases of the junction unmatched. Germline values: CDR1 SGHTA, CDR2 FQGNSA. CDR3 size: 19 residues. CDR3 amino acids: CASSPLFGGRRGSTDTQYF. The CDR3 DNA is TGTGCCAGCAGCCCTCTTTTTGGCGGGAGGCGGGGTAGCACAGATACGCAGTATTTT.

The chain links TRBV6-5 to TRBJ2-1, with a possible D match to TRBD2 (5 bases). Trimming removed 0 bases at V and 9 bases at J, with 15 bases between. Germline CDR1 is MNHEY and CDR2 is SVGAGI. This CDR3 contains 15 residues. CDR3 in amino acids: CASSYSPVAGGEQFF. In DNA, the CDR3 is TGTGCCAGCAGTTACTCGCCAGTGGCAGGAGGTGAGCAGTTCTTC.

V is TRBV15 and J is TRBJ2-1, with 9 bases matching TRBD2. The J segment lost 3 bases and the V segment lost 1 base, leaving 4 bases of the junction unmatched. CDR1 LNHNV and CDR2 YYDKDF come from the germline V gene (reference sequence). The CDR3 covers 16 residues. The CDR3 loop reads CATSRGKAGGYNEQFF. Written as DNA, the CDR3 is TGTGCCACCAGCAGAGGCAAAGCGGGAGGCTACAATGAGCAGTTCTTC.

The chain has TRBV7-9 and TRBJ2-7; D is perhaps TRBD1 (6 bases). Trimming pared 4 bases from V and 7 bases from J, leaving 14 bases between. Germline assignment: CDR1 SEHNR and CDR2 FQNEAQ (reference sequence). The CDR3 loop spans 13 amino acids. The CDR3 nucleotides read TGTGCCAGCAGCTGGGGGCAGGGTGAGGAGCAGTACTTC. Its protein product is CASSWGQGEEQYF.

This chain uses TRBV5-4 with TRBJ2-7; D gene ambiguous. This CDR3 is built from 14 residues. Deletions cut 4 bases from V and 0 bases from J, with 11 bases between. Germline V lookup: CDR1 SGHNT, CDR2 YYREEE (reference sequence). Written as DNA, the CDR3 is TGTGCCAGCAGCCTTTCCAGCGCCTCCTACGAGCAGTACTTC. Translation: CASSLSSASYEQYF.

This chain connects TRBV6-5 to TRBJ2-1; TRBD1 aligns across 8 bases. Germline CDR1 reads MNHEY; CDR2 reads SVGAGI. CDR3 size: 15 residues. The V and J ends lost 6 bases and 1 base, in that order; junction bases with no gene match: 5. The CDR3 nucleotides read TGTGCCAGCAGACGCGGACAGGGTTCCTACAATGAGCAGTTCTTC. It specifies CASRRGQGSYNEQFF.

The chain carries TRBV7-9 and TRBJ2-7; 11 bases line up with TRBD2. Germline assignment: CDR1 SEHNR and CDR2 FQNEAQ (reference sequence). The CDR3 is made up of 14 amino acids. V lost 6 bases to trimming and J lost 1 base; unmatched junction nucleotides: 2. The CDR3 DNA follows: TGTGCCAGCAGGACTAGCGGGGCTTCCTACGAGCAGTACTTC. Protein sequence: CASRTSGASYEQYF.

The chain links TRBV18 to TRBJ1-6; D remains unclear. The CDR3 is 16 amino acids. V lost 2 bases to trimming and J lost 7 bases, with 15 bases between them. From germline, CDR1 is KGHSH and CDR2 LQKENI. CDR3 coding DNA: TGTGCCAGCTCACCAAACCCACCGACATCCAATTCACCCCTCCACTTT. Its translation: CASSPNPPTSNSPLHF.

CDR3 residues: CASSFAGRTDTQYF. The CDR3 DNA reads TGTGCCAGCAGCTTTGCGGGACGCACAGATACGCAGTATTTT. The rearrangement links TRBV7-2 to TRBJ2-3, with a weak D call TRBD2 (6 bases). In germline, CDR1 is SGHTA, CDR2 FQGNSA. The CDR3 is 14 amino acids. V gave up 3 bases and J gave up 1 base, with 8 bases separating them.

The J gene is TRBJ2-1, the V gene TRBV19, with TRBD1 matching 8 bases. The CDR3 is 15 residues long. From germline, CDR1 is LNHDA and CDR2 SQIVND (reference sequence). J gave up 3 bases and V 6 bases, and 7 bases lay outside the gene matches. This chain's CDR3 is CASRGDRTFYNEQFF. The CDR3 nucleotides read TGTGCCAGTAGGGGGGACAGGACCTTCTACAATGAGCAGTTCTTC.

This sequence joins TRBV27 and TRBJ2-3; TRBD1 matches 7 bases. The CDR3 spans 16 residues. Germline loops: CDR1 MNHEY, CDR2 SMNVEV (reference sequence). V lost 2 bases to trimming and J lost 4 bases; unmatched junction nucleotides: 9. CDR3 sequence reads: CASSLGPGDSSDTQYF. In DNA form, the CDR3 reads TGTGCCAGCAGTTTAGGGCCCGGGGACAGTTCAGATACGCAGTATTTT.

This clone was recorded once. CDR3: CASSDVGQGARLANTGELFF. CDR3 coding DNA: TGTGCCAGCAGCGACGTGGGACAGGGGGCGCGATTAGCGAACACCGGGGAGCTGTTTTTT. The J gene is TRBJ2-2, the V gene TRBV9; TRBD1 aligns across 12 bases. V dropped 3 bases and J dropped 0; count of bases not matched to a gene: 12. Germline V CDR1 and CDR2: SGDLS, YYNGEE. The CDR3 has 20 amino acids.

The chain has TRBV10-2 and TRBJ2-2; D may be TRBD1 (6 bases). V lost 6 bases to trimming and J lost 0 bases, with 11 bases between them. This CDR3 has 15 residues. CDR1 is WSHSY, CDR2 SAAADI, per germline. Here the CDR3 reads CASRQGRTNTGELFF. The CDR3 bases are TGCGCCAGCAGACAGGGTAGAACGAACACCGGGGAGCTGTTTTTT.

The chain joins TRBV4-3 to TRBJ2-3; 11 positions agree with TRBD2. There are 18 residues in the CDR3. With 0 bases clipped from V and 6 bases from J, the junction kept 11 bases outside the gene matches. Germline lookup yields CDR1 LGHNA and CDR2 YSLEER. CDR3 sequence (DNA): TGCGCCAGCAGCCAAGATCTTTTCCTAGCGGGGGGCGGGGATACGCAGTATTTT. Amino acids: CASSQDLFLAGGGDTQYF.

The rearrangement uses TRBV27 and TRBJ2-7, with D unclear. This CDR3 comprises 13 residues. CDR1 is MNHEY and CDR2 is SMNVEV in the germline V gene (reference sequence). V was trimmed by 5 bases and J by 3 bases, leaving 11 bases between them. Written as DNA, the CDR3 is TGTGCCAGCAGTCCCCGCGATTACTACGAGCAGTACTTC. As protein: CASSPRDYYEQYF.

The sample holds many counts of this clone. The V call is TRBV28, the J call TRBJ2-5, with 8 bases lining up with TRBD1. Germline-derived CDR1 and CDR2 are MDHEN and SYDVKM. This CDR3 is built from 15 residues. The J segment lost 4 bases and the V segment lost 2 bases, leaving 6 bases of the junction unmatched. The chain's CDR3 is CASSLGGQVGETQYF. Here the CDR3 DNA reads TGTGCCAGCAGTTTAGGGGGACAGGTAGGAGAGACCCAGTACTTC.

The chain joins TRBV15 to TRBJ1-6; 7 bases match TRBD1. Per germline, CDR1 LNHNV and CDR2 YYDKDF (reference sequence). There are 16 residues in the CDR3. V was pared by 0 bases and J by 8 bases, with 7 bases of the junction left unmatched. The CDR3 region is CATSRDLAGGYSPLHF. In DNA form, the CDR3 reads TGTGCCACCAGCAGAGATCTGGCAGGGGGATATTCACCCCTCCACTTT.